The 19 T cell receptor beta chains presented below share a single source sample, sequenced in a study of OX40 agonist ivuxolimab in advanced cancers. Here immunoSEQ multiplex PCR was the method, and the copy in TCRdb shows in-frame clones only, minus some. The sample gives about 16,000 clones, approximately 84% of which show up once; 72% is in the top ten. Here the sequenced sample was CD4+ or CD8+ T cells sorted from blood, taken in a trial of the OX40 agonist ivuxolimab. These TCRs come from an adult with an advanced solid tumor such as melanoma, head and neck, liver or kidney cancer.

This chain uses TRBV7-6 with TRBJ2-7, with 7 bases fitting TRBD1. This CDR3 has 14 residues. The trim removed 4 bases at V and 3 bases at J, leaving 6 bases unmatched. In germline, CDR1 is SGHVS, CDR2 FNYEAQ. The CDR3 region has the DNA TGTGCCAGCAGCTCCCTCGGGACAGACTACGAGCAGTACTTC. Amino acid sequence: CASSSLGTDYEQYF.

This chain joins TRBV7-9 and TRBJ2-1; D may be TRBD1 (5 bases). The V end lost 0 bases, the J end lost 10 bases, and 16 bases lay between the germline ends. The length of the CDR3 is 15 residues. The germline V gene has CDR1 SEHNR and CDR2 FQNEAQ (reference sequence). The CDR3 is CASSLALGQDREQFF. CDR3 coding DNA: TGTGCCAGCAGCTTAGCATTAGGACAAGATAGGGAGCAGTTCTTC.

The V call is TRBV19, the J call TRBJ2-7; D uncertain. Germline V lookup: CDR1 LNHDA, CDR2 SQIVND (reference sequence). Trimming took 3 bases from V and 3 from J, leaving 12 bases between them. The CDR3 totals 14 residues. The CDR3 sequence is CASSMRLGLYEQYF. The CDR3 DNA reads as TGTGCCAGTAGTATGCGGTTAGGTCTCTACGAGCAGTACTTC. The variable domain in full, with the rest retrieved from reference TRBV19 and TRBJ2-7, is DGGITQSPKYLFRKEGQNVTLSCEQNLNHDAMYWYRQDPGQGLRLIYYSQIVNDFQKGDIAEGYSVSREKKESFPLTVTSAQKNPTAFYLCASSMRLGLYEQYFGPGTRLTVT.

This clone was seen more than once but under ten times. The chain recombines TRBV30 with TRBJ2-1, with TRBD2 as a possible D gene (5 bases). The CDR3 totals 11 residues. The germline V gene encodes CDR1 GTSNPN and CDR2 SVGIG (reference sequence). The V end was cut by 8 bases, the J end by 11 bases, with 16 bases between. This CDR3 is CAQWRSDQQFF. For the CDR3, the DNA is TGTGCCCAGTGGAGGTCGGACCAGCAGTTCTTC.

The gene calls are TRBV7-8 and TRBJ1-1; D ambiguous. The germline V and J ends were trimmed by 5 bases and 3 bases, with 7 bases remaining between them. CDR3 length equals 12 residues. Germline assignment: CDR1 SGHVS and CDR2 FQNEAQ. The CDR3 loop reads CASSPLDTEAFF. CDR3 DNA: TGTGCCAGCAGCCCACTGGACACTGAAGCTTTCTTT.

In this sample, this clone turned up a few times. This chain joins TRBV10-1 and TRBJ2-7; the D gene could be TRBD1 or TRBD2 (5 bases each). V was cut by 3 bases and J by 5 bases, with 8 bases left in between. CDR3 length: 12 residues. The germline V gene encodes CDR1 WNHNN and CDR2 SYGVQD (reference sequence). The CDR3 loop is CASSDVGDEQYF. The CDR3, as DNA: TGCGCCAGCAGTGATGTGGGGGACGAGCAGTACTTC.

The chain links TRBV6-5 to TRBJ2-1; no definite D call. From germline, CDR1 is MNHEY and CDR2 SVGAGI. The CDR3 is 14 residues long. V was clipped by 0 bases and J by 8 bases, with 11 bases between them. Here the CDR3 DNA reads TGTGCCAGCAGTTACTCGAGCACGTCCCATGAGCAGTTCTTC. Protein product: CASSYSSTSHEQFF.

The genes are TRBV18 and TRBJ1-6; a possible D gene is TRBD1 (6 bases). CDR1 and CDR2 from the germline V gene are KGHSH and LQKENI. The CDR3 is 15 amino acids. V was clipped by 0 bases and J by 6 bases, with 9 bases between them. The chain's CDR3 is CASSPPHRANSPLHF. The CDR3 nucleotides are TGTGCCAGCTCACCACCGCACAGGGCTAATTCACCCCTCCACTTT.

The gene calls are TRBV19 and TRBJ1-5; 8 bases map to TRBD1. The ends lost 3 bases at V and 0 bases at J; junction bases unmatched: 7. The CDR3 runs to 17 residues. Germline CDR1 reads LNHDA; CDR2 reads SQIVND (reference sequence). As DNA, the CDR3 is TGTGCCAGTAGTATTAGGGGGACAGGCTATAGCAATCAGCCCCAGCATTTT. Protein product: CASSIRGTGYSNQPQHF.

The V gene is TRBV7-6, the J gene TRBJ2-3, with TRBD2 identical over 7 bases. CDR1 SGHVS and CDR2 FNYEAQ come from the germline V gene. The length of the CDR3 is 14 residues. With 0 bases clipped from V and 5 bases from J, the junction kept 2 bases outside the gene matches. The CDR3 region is CASSLAAGVDTQYF. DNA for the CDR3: TGTGCCAGCAGCTTAGCCGCGGGAGTAGATACGCAGTATTTT.

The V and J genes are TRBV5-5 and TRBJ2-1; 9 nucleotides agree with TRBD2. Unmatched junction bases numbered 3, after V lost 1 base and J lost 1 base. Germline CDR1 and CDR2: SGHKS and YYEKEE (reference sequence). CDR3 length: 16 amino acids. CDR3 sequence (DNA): TGTGCCAGCAGCTTGTTTAGCGGGAGTTCCTACAATGAGCAGTTCTTC. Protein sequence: CASSLFSGSSYNEQFF.

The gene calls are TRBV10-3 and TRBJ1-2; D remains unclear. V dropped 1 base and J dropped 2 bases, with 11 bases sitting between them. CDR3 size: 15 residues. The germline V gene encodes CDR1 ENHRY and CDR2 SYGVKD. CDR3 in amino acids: CAISEFERDNYGYTF. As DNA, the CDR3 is TGTGCCATCAGTGAGTTTGAGCGAGACAACTATGGCTACACCTTC.

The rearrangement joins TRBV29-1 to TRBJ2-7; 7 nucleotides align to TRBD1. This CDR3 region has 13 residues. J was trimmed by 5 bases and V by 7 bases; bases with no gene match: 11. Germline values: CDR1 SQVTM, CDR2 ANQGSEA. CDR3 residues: CSAIRQGLHEQYF. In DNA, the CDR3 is TGCAGCGCCATAAGACAGGGCCTCCACGAGCAGTACTTC.

CDR3 loop: CASSVLGTSGGDTQYF. In DNA, the CDR3 is TGCGCCAGCAGTGTCCTAGGGACTAGCGGGGGAGATACGCAGTATTTT. This rearrangement joins TRBV10-2 to TRBJ2-3; 14 bases match TRBD2. This CDR3 contains 16 residues. Germline V gene sequence: CDR1 WSHSY, CDR2 SAAADI. V trimming: 4 bases; J trimming: 5 bases; junction bases outside the gene matches: 5.

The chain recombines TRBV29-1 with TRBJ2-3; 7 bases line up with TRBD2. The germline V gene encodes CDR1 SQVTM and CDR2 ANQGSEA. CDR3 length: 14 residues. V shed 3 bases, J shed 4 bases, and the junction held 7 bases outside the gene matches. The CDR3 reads CSVEAGVPPDTQYF. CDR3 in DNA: TGCAGCGTTGAGGCGGGGGTGCCCCCAGATACGCAGTATTTT.

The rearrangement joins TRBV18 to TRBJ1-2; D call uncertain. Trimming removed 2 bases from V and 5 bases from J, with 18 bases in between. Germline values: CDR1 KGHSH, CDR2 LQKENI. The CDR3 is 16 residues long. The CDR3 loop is CASSPESSAISYGYTF. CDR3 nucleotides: TGTGCCAGCTCACCAGAGAGCAGCGCGATATCGTATGGCTACACCTTC.

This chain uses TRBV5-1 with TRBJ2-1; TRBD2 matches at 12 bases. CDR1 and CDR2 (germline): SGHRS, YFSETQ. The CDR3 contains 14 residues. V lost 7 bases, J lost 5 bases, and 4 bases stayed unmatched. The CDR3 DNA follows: TGCGCCAGCGGCGCTAGCGGGAGGGACAATGAGCAGTTCTTC. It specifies CASGASGRDNEQFF.

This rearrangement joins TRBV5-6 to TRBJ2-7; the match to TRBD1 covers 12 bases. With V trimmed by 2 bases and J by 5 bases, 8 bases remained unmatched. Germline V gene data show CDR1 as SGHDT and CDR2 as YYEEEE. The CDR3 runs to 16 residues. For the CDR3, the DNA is TGTGCCAGCAGCTTTAACGGGGGACAGGGGGCAAACGAGCAGTACTTC. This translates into CASSFNGGQGANEQYF.

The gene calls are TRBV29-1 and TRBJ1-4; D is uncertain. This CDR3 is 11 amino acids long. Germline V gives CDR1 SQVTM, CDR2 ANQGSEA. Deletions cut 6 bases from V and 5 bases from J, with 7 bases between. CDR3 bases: TGCAGCGTCCCCTACAATGAAAAACTGTTTTTT. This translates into CSVPYNEKLFF.